This note documents a single T cell receptor (beta chain) sequence. These data belong to a study of blood T cell repertoires in COVID-19. The overall study: Sources were T cells, B-cell-depleted T cells, or PBMCs; the material itself was cDNA or gDNA.

The CDR3 loop spans 17 amino acids. The V gene's germline CDR1 is SGDLS and CDR2 YYNGEE. Trimming shortened V by 0 bases and J by 0 bases, and 12 bases separated the two germline ends. Authors' methods: Reference gene primer amplification gave nucleated cell count estimates. TCRdb's table, derived via immunoSEQ multiplex PCR, lists solely in-frame clones and lacks some. That table supplies the V and J calls and clone size; D and trimming were determined from the DNA. The profile shows about 330,000 clones, about 87% of them singletons. Followed longitudinally, the Seattle patients had been enrolled during active infection.

Sequencing was carried out using peripheral blood. The sequence was collected from a man aged 30 to 39 with COVID-19, enrolled during active disease. This chain links TRBV9 with TRBJ1-4, with a tentative D call TRBD1 (6 bases). CDR3 sequence: CASSVAPTGATNEKLFF. The CDR3 nucleotides are TGTGCCAGCAGCGTAGCCCCGACAGGTGCAACTAATGAAAAACTGTTTTTT.